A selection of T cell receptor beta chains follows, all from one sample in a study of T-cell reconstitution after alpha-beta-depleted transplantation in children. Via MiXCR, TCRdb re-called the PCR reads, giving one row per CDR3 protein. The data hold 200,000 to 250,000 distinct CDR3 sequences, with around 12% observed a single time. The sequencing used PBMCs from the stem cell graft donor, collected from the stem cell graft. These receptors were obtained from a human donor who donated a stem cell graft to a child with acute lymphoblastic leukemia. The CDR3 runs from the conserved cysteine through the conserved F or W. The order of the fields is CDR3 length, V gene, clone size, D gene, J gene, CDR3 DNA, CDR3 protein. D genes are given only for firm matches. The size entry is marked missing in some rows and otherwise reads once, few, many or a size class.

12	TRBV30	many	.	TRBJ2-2	TGTGCCTGGACCAAGAACACCGGGGAGCTGTTTTTT	CAWTKNTGELFF
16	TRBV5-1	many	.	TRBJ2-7	TGCGCCAGCAGCGCGTTTACTGGGGCCTCTACCTACGAGCAGTACTTC	CASSAFTGASTYEQYF
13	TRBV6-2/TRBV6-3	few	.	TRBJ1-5	TGTGCCAGCACCATCGGACAGCGCCAGCCCCAGCATTTT	CASTIGQRQPQHF
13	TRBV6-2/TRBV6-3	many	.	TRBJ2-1	TGTGCCAGCACCACTGACAGCAGGCATGAGCAGTTCTTC	CASTTDSRHEQFF
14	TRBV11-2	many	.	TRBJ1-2	TGTGCCAGCAGCTACACCTCTTCGGGCTATGGCTACACCTTC	CASSYTSSGYGYTF
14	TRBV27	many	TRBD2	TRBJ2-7	TGTGCCAGCGGCCCAGGACTAGCGGGCGACGAGCAGTACTTC	CASGPGLAGDEQYF
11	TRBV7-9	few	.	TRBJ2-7	TGTGCCAGCAAAGGACCCTACGAGCAGTACTTC	CASKGPYEQYF
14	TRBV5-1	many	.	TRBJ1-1	TGCGCCAGCAGCTTGGCGGGCATGAACACTGAAGCTTTCTTT	CASSLAGMNTEAFF
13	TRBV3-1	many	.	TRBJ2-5	TGTGCCAGCAGCCAGATTACGGAAGAGACCCAGTACTTC	CASSQITEETQYF
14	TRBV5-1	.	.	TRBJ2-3	TGCGCCAGCAGCCGATGGGGCGACACAGATACGCAGTATTTT	CASSRWGDTDTQYF
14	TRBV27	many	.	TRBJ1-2	TGTGCCAGCAGTTTAGACTCCGGTGGCTATGGCTACACCTTC	CASSLDSGGYGYTF
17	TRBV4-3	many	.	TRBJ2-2	TGCGCCAGCAGCTCCTTTACGAGCGGCGCGAACACCGGGGAGCTGTTTTTT	CASSSFTSGANTGELFF
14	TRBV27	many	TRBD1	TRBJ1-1	TGTGCCAGCAGTTGGACAGGGGCGCACACTGAAGCTTTCTTT	CASSWTGAHTEAFF
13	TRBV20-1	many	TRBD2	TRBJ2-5	TGCAGTGCCCCAGGGCGGGAGGGAGAGACCCAGTACTTC	CSAPGREGETQYF
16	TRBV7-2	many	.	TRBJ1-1	TGTGCCAGCAGCCTTAACGGGGTCCAAGGGCGGACTGAAGCTTTCTTT	CASSLNGVQGRTEAFF
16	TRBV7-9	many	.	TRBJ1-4	TGTGCCAGCAGTTCTCTACCTCAGGGAAGATACGAAAAACTGTTTTTT	CASSSLPQGRYEKLFF
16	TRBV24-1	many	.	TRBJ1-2	TGTGCCACCAGTGACCATGGACACAGCCAGGGCTATGGCTACACCTTC	CATSDHGHSQGYGYTF
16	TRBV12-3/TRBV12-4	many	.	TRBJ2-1	TGTGCCAGCAGTAGGACGGGCCCAACCTCCTACAATGAGCAGTTCTTC	CASSRTGPTSYNEQFF
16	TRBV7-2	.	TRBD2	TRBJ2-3	TGTGCCAGCAGGCAGCTAGCGGGAGTTAGCACAGATACGCAGTATTTT	CASRQLAGVSTDTQYF
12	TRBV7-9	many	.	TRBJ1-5	TGTGCCAGCAGCGACAGGTATCAGCCCCAGCATTTT	CASSDRYQPQHF
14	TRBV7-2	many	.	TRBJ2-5	TGTGCCAGCAGCCCCCAGGGGAGACGAGAGACCCAGTACTTC	CASSPQGRRETQYF
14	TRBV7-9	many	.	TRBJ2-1	TGTGCCAGCAGCTTGGGGGCCTCCTACAATGAGCAGTTCTTC	CASSLGASYNEQFF
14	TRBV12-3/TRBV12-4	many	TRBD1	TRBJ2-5	TGTGCCAGCAGTTCTACAGGGGGAGGCGAGACCCAGTACTTC	CASSSTGGGETQYF
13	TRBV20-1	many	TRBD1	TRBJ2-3	TGCAGTGCTAGAGATGGTAGGGGGCAGACGCAGTATTTT	CSARDGRGQTQYF